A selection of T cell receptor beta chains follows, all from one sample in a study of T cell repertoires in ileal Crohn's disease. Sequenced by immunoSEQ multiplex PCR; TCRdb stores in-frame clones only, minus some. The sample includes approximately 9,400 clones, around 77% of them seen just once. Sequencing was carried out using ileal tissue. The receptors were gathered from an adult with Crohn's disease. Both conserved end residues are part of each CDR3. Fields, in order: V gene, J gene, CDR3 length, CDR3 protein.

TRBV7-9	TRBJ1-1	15	CASSLLRDINTEAFF
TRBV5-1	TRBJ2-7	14	CASSLTGSSYEQYF
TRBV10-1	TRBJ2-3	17	CASSERRGTGFPDTQYF
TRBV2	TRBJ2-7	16	CASSEALGQGTYEQYF
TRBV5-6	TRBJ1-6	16	CASSLRTVSYNSPLHF
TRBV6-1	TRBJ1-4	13	CATLEEDGEKLFF
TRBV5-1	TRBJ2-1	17	CASSLGTGWELFNEQFF
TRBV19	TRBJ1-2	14	CASSMGRQVHGYTF
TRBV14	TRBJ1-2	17	CASSQTAGTDPNYGYTF
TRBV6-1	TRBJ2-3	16	CASSENVLDPRDTQYF
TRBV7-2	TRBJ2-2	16	CASTLVAGGGTGELFF
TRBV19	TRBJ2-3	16	CASSMKQGNLADTQYF
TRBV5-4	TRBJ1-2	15	CASSPGTGGVSGYTF
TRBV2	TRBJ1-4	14	CASTINREGEKLFF
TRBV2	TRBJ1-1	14	CASSVYRADTEAFF
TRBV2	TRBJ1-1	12	CASSVDMVGAFF
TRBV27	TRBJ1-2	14	CASSGTGGGYGYTF
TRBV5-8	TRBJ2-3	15	CASNGREAGGNTQYF
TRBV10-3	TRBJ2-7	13	CATTPGGVFGQYF
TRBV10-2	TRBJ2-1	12	CASSPGLEEQFF
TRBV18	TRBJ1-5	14	CASSATGGNQPQHF
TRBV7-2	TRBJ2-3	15	CASSLTGGRGDTQYF
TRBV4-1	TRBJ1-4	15	CASSRNLRADEKLFF
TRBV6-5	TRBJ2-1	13	CASSGRAYNEQFF
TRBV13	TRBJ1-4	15	CASSPAGGGGEKLFF
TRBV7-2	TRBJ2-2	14	CASSFPRQSGELFF
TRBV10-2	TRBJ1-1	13	CASNQNMNTEAFF
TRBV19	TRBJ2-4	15	CASSPTSGDKNIQYF
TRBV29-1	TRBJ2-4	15	CSVEDYRGDLNIQYF
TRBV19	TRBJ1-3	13	CASSIRTGNTIYF
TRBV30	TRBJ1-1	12	CAWSDSNTEAFF
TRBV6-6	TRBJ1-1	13	CASSYEGNTEAFF
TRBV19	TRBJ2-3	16	CASTPNPGMSTDTQYF
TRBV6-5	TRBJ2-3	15	CASSYGTASTDTQYF
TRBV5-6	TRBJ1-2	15	CASSQLGGDFYGYTF
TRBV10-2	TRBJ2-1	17	CASSAPGLASSYNEQFF